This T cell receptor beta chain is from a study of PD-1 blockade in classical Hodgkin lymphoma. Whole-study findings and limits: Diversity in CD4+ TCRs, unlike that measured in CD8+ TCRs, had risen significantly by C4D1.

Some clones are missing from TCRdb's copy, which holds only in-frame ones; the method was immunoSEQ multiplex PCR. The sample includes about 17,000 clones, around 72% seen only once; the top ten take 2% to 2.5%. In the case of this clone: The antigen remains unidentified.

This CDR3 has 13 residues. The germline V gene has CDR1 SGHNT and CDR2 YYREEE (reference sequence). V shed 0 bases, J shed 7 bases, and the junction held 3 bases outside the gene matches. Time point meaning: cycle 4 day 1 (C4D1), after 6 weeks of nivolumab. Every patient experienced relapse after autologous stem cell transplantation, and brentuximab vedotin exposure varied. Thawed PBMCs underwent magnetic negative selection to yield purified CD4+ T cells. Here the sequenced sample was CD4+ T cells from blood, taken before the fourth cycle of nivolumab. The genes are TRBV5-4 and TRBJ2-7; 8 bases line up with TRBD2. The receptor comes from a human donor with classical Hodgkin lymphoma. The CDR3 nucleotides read TGTGCCAGCAGCTTGGCGGGGGGGCTTGAGCAGTACGTC. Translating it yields CASSLAGGLEQYV.